This is a list of T cell receptor beta chains from one sample in a study of metastatic and nonmetastatic thyroid tumors. TCRdb ran MiXCR on the PCR reads. The sample carries roughly 13,000 clones, just over 25% recorded once. The sequencing input was tumor tissue. These receptors all come from a female donor with papillary thyroid cancer or a benign thyroid nodule (not recorded which). Some clones in this sample may be carry-over from other donors' samples. The conserved cysteine and the conserved F or W are not part of the CDR3 here. Each record gives: V gene, J gene, D gene, CDR3 protein. A D gene is named only where the DNA matches it firmly.

V: TRBV5-1
J: TRBJ2-3
D: TRBD2
CDR3: ASSLGLADSTDTQY

V: TRBV7-2
J: TRBJ2-7
D: NA
CDR3: ASSRPGYEQY

V: TRBV27
J: TRBJ2-3
D: TRBD2
CDR3: ASSRLAGGGGTDTQY

V: TRBV6-5
J: TRBJ2-2
D: NA
CDR3: ASSYDSGTGELF

V: TRBV19
J: TRBJ2-7
D: NA
CDR3: ASSVTQGAYEQY

V: TRBV27
J: TRBJ2-1
D: NA
CDR3: ASTPGLVPMSYNEQF

V: TRBV15
J: TRBJ2-1
D: TRBD2
CDR3: ATSRAQALAGGNEQF

V: TRBV18
J: TRBJ2-3
D: TRBD1
CDR3: ATPPQGANTDTQY

V: TRBV7-9
J: TRBJ2-2
D: NA
CDR3: ASSAFSKTGELF

V: TRBV20-1
J: TRBJ2-7
D: TRBD1
CDR3: SAGGTSYEQY

V: TRBV6-1
J: TRBJ1-2
D: NA
CDR3: ASRLRDTLYT